Detailed here is one T cell receptor beta chain. Antigen: not known. A second PCR of roughly 6 to 12 cycles used a sample-barcoded 5' primer and a J-beta primer mix. TCRdb ran MiXCR on the 5' RACE reads and lists one entry per CDR3 protein. The profile covers 600,000 or so distinct CDR3 sequences, with about 28% appearing a single time and around a sixth taken by the ten largest. Germline CDR1 is DFQATT and CDR2 is SNEGSKA (reference sequence). The CDR3 covers 13 residues. The record originates from a study of blood T cells in healthy people across ages. Findings and limits, study-wide: Roughly linear age-related decline in beta diversity appeared, significant by age around 42. Any changes in expanded clonotypes were possibly confounded, as donor CMV status remained unknown.

Sequenced material: blood. The rearrangement uses TRBV20-1 and TRBJ2-7; D perhaps matches TRBD1 (6 bases). The J call may be mistaken, given a closer DNA end match to TRBJ2-5. This receptor was obtained from a woman of 80 years or more in good health. CDR3 in amino acids: CSSVGASHETQYF. The CDR3 region has the DNA TGCAGTTCGGTGGGGGCTAGTCACGAGACCCAGTACTTC.